This T cell receptor (beta chain) was observed in a study of blood T cell repertoires in COVID-19. Across the study: The United States, Italy and Spain supplied acute and convalescent COVID-19 samples. From T cells, B-cell-depleted T cells, or PBMCs came the material, which was cDNA or gDNA.

A note on this clone: Other DNA sequences in the sample encode the same CDR3.

TCRdb's copy holds only in-frame clones and misses some; the assay was immunoSEQ multiplex PCR. The table has about 490,000 clones, approximately 85% seen once. V was pared by 1 base and J by 2 bases, with 8 bases between. Germline assignment: CDR1 GTSNPN and CDR2 SVGIG (reference sequence). The CDR3 spans 13 residues. This sequence originates from a human donor in a cohort sampled during active COVID-19. The chain has TRBV30 and TRBJ1-1; D gene uncertain. Sequenced sample: peripheral blood. The CDR3 DNA follows: TGTGCCTGGAGTGCTGGGCGAAACACTGAAGCTTTCTTT. Translated, it gives CAWSAGRNTEAFF. The complete variable domain, with remaining parts taken from reference TRBV30 and TRBJ1-1, reads SQTIHQWPATLVQPVGSPLSLECTVEGTSNPNLYWYRQAAGRGLQLLFYSVGIGQISSEVPQNLSASRPQDRQFILSSKKLLLSDSGFYLCAWSAGRNTEAFFGQGTRLTVV.